Detailed here is one TCR beta chain. Amplified TCR beta CDR3 regions came from RNA transcripts. In the first-round RT-PCR of the TCR CDR3, the HTBI primer set was used. TCRdb reprocessed the multiplex PCR reads with MiXCR, giving one entry per CDR3 protein. The sample consists of some 400,000 distinct CDR3 sequences, approximately 15% of them appearing once. The data were obtained in a study of T cells in Graves' hyperthyroidism and ophthalmopathy. V lost 4 bases, J lost 4 bases, and 5 bases stayed unmatched. The CDR3 is made up of 15 amino acids. The sequenced sample was blood. The source is a man aged 25 to 45 with Graves' hyperthyroidism that later progressed to Graves' ophthalmopathy. The chain couples TRBV12-3 or TRBV12-4 to TRBJ2-2, with 8 bases that match TRBD2. CDR3 sequence: CASSSGGDRTGELFF. In DNA, the CDR3 is TGTGCCAGCAGTTCCGGGGGGGACCGCACCGGGGAGCTGTTTTTT.